The rows below give T cell receptor beta chains drawn from one sample of a study of Ad26.COV2.S vaccination and SARS-CoV-2 variants. Method: immunoSEQ multiplex PCR; TCRdb's copy keeps in-frame clones and lacks some. The sample yields 450,000 to 550,000 clones, 89% seen once. The sequences come from peripheral blood, collected in a trial of Ad26.COV2.S vaccine versus placebo. The receptors shown here come from a person between 18 and 65 years old who received the Ad26.COV2.S COVID-19 vaccine or a placebo. CDR3s include the opening cysteine and the closing phenylalanine or tryptophan. The order of the fields is V gene, clone size, J gene, D gene, CDR3 length, CDR3 protein, CDR3 DNA. A D gene is named only where the DNA matches it firmly. Some rows mark clone size as missing; the rest say once, few, many or name a class of expanded clone.

TRBV28	-	TRBJ1-1	TRBD1	14	CASSPGTVNTEAFF	TGTGCCAGCAGCCCGGGGACAGTGAACACTGAAGCTTTCTTT
TRBV19	-	TRBJ2-2	TRBD2	17	CASSIQRGTANTGELFF	TGTGCCAGTAGTATCCAGCGGGGGACCGCGAACACCGGGGAGCTGTTTTTT
TRBV11-3	-	TRBJ1-2	-	16	CASSLLTDRSFYGYTF	TGTGCCAGCAGCTTATTGACAGACAGGTCCTTCTATGGCTACACCTTC
TRBV12-5	-	TRBJ1-1	-	14	CASVPGPPNTEAFF	TGTGCTAGTGTCCCGGGCCCGCCGAACACTGAAGCTTTCTTT
TRBV28	-	TRBJ1-1	TRBD1	15	CASSLPGTGPTEAFF	TGTGCCAGCAGTTTACCTGGGACAGGGCCCACTGAAGCTTTCTTT
TRBV3-1/TRBV3-2	-	TRBJ1-6	-	14	CASSQSSYNSPLHF	TGTGCCAGCAGCCAGAGCTCCTATAATTCACCCCTCCACTTT
TRBV18	-	TRBJ2-1	TRBD1	15	CASSGGQGSGYEQFF	TGTGCCAGCTCAGGAGGACAGGGCTCTGGGTATGAGCAGTTCTTC
TRBV3-1/TRBV3-2	-	TRBJ2-1	TRBD2	16	CASSQPITSGTREQFF	TGTGCCAGCAGCCAACCAATTACTAGCGGAACCCGTGAGCAGTTCTTC
TRBV5-1	-	TRBJ1-2	-	14	CASSLGQDNYGYTF	TGCGCCAGCAGCTTGGGACAGGACAACTATGGCTACACCTTC
TRBV7-2	-	TRBJ1-1	-	13	CASSITGNTEAFF	TGTGCCAGCAGCATCACAGGGAACACTGAAGCTTTCTTT
TRBV19	-	TRBJ2-3	-	14	CASSMGTYTDTQYF	TGTGCCAGTAGTATGGGGACATACACAGATACGCAGTATTTT
TRBV4-3	-	TRBJ1-1	-	12	CASSQVTGEAFF	TGCGCCAGCAGCCAAGTTACGGGGGAAGCTTTCTTT
TRBV27	once	TRBJ1-1	TRBD1	17	CASSLWPGGVSNTEAFF	TGTGCCAGCAGTTTATGGCCAGGGGGAGTTTCGAACACTGAAGCTTTCTTT
TRBV6-1	few	TRBJ1-5	-	15	CASSERGVSNQPQHF	TGTGCCAGCAGTGAAAGGGGGGTAAGCAATCAGCCCCAGCATTTT
TRBV19	-	TRBJ1-2	TRBD1	16	CASTATTGTANYGYTF	TGTGCCAGCACCGCTACCACCGGGACAGCAAACTATGGCTACACCTTC
TRBV9	-	TRBJ2-7	TRBD1	16	CASSGSTGGESYEQYF	TGTGCCAGCAGCGGGTCGACAGGGGGCGAATCCTACGAGCAGTACTTC
TRBV2	-	TRBJ1-4	-	15	CASSPRGRANEKLFF	TGTGCCAGCAGCCCTCGGGGACGGGCTAATGAAAAACTGTTTTTT
TRBV4-3	-	TRBJ1-2	TRBD1	16	CASSQVPGTASGGYTF	TGCGCCAGCAGCCAAGTTCCCGGGACAGCCTCTGGGGGCTACACCTTC
TRBV6-2/TRBV6-3	-	TRBJ1-5	-	14	CASSEARAPPNQHF	TGTGCCAGCAGCGAAGCACGGGCTCCCCCAAACCAGCATTTT
TRBV16	-	TRBJ2-2	-	15	CASSQQGVYTGELFF	TGTGCCAGCAGCCAACAGGGAGTTTACACCGGGGAGCTGTTTTTT
TRBV12-5	-	TRBJ2-1	TRBD1	13	CASGITGGFEQFF	TGTGCTAGTGGTATAACAGGGGGCTTTGAGCAGTTCTTC
TRBV28	-	TRBJ1-5	-	15	CASSLVSWGNQPQHF	TGTGCCAGCAGTCTGGTATCCTGGGGCAATCAGCCCCAGCATTTT
TRBV5-1	-	TRBJ2-7	TRBD1	14	CASSGQGLSYEQYF	TGCGCCAGCTCAGGACAGGGACTCTCCTACGAGCAGTACTTC
TRBV5-1	-	TRBJ1-1	-	18	CASSPTPRARDPYTEAFF	TGCGCCAGCAGCCCAACCCCCCGGGCTCGGGATCCCTACACTGAAGCTTTCTTT
TRBV30	-	TRBJ1-2	-	14	CAWEVQGADYGYTF	TGTGCCTGGGAGGTACAGGGAGCGGACTATGGCTACACCTTC
TRBV5-4	-	TRBJ2-3	-	15	CASRRSAGDTDTQYF	TGTGCCAGCCGGCGATCGGCAGGAGACACAGATACGCAGTATTTT
TRBV5-1	-	TRBJ1-2	TRBD1	14	CASSTGTANYGYTF	TGCGCCAGCAGCACCGGGACAGCCAACTATGGCTACACCTTC
TRBV19	-	TRBJ1-1	-	10	CASRSTEAFF	TGTGCCAGCCGGAGCACTGAAGCTTTCTTT
TRBV19	-	TRBJ2-2	TRBD1	17	CASSMGAGQGFSGELFF	TGTGCCAGTAGTATGGGGGCGGGACAGGGATTCTCCGGGGAGCTGTTTTTT
TRBV7-2	-	TRBJ1-6	-	16	CASSLVSGSANSPLHF	TGTGCCAGCAGTCTAGTTAGTGGTTCGGCAAATTCACCCCTCCACTTT
TRBV4-1	-	TRBJ1-1	-	15	CASSQDRQWNTEAFF	TGCGCCAGCAGCCAAGACCGACAGTGGAACACTGAAGCTTTCTTT
TRBV4-3	-	TRBJ1-1	-	15	CASSQEYHLPNEAFF	TGCGCCAGCAGCCAAGAATACCATCTCCCCAATGAAGCTTTCTTT
TRBV6-6	-	TRBJ1-6	TRBD1	15	CASSPGGSYNSPLHF	TGTGCCAGCAGCCCAGGGGGCTCCTATAATTCACCCCTCCACTTT
TRBV5-1	-	TRBJ1-5	TRBD1	15	CASSPGQGLNQPQHF	TGCGCCAGCAGCCCGGGACAGGGACTCAATCAGCCCCAGCATTTT
TRBV24-1	-	TRBJ2-2	-	15	CATSGGQRYTGELFF	TGTGCCACCAGCGGTGGACAGAGGTACACCGGGGAGCTGTTTTTT
TRBV9	-	TRBJ1-2	-	17	CASSVNTLGRGFKGYTF	TGTGCCAGCAGCGTTAACACCTTGGGCAGGGGCTTTAAAGGCTACACCTTC
TRBV15	-	TRBJ1-5	-	13	CATSRSSQIERHF	TGTGCCACCAGCAGATCCTCCCAAATCGAGAGGCATTTT
TRBV24-1	-	TRBJ2-5	TRBD2	15	CATSDPTGGGETQYF	TGTGCCACCAGTGACCCTACGGGAGGTGGGGAGACCCAGTACTTC
TRBV7-2	-	TRBJ2-3	TRBD2	14	CASSLLRGGDTQYF	TGTGCCAGCAGCTTACTGCGGGGGGGAGATACGCAGTATTTT
TRBV3-1/TRBV3-2	-	TRBJ1-1	-	18	CASSRLAQVLNWNTEAFF	TGTGCCAGCAGCAGACTAGCTCAGGTGCTTAATTGGAACACTGAAGCTTTCTTT
TRBV19	-	TRBJ1-5	-	13	CASSTGVSQPQHF	TGTGCCAGTAGTACGGGGGTCAGCCAGCCCCAGCATTTT
TRBV7-2	-	TRBJ2-5	-	13	CASSTGREETQYF	TGTGCCAGCAGCACAGGGCGTGAAGAGACCCAGTACTTC
TRBV18	-	TRBJ2-4	-	16	CASSPPSGRASNIQYF	TGTGCCAGCTCACCACCGTCAGGACGAGCGAGCAACATTCAGTACTTC
TRBV3-1/TRBV3-2	once	TRBJ1-3	-	17	CASSQAGCRDTGNTIYF	TGTGCCAGCAGCCAAGCCGGGTGTAGGGATACTGGAAACACCATATATTTT
TRBV7-8	-	TRBJ1-1	-	14	CASRVLPMNTEAFF	TGTGCCAGCAGGGTTCTCCCAATGAACACTGAAGCTTTCTTT
TRBV4-3	-	TRBJ2-6	-	18	CASSQEGLDHSGANVLTF	TGCGCCAGCAGCCAAGAGGGACTTGACCACTCTGGGGCCAACGTCCTGACTTTC
TRBV10-3	-	TRBJ1-4	-	13	CATKRGAGEKLFF	TGTGCCACGAAGAGGGGGGCGGGAGAAAAACTGTTTTTT
TRBV2	-	TRBJ2-7	-	14	CASSVRLAGYEQYF	TGTGCCAGCAGTGTGAGGCTAGCAGGGTACGAGCAGTACTTC
TRBV3-1/TRBV3-2	-	TRBJ2-5	-	18	CASSQARHFSGHQETQYF	TGTGCCAGCAGCCAAGCCCGGCACTTTTCGGGACATCAAGAGACCCAGTACTTC
TRBV28	-	TRBJ1-2	TRBD1	13	CASSLTGDYGYTF	TGTGCCAGCAGCCTAACAGGGGATTATGGCTACACCTTC
TRBV5-4	-	TRBJ1-1	TRBD1	13	CASSLARGAEAFF	TGTGCCAGCAGCTTGGCCAGGGGGGCTGAAGCTTTCTTT
TRBV27	-	TRBJ2-5	TRBD2	16	CASSLLGGGPGETQYF	TGTGCCAGCAGTTTATTGGGGGGAGGGCCGGGAGAGACCCAGTACTTC
TRBV7-8	-	TRBJ2-6	TRBD2	16	CASSTGRASGANVLTF	TGTGCCAGCAGCACCGGGAGGGCCTCTGGGGCCAACGTCCTGACTTTC
TRBV27	-	TRBJ2-7	-	14	CASSLGGALYEQYF	TGTGCCAGCAGTTTAGGAGGGGCACTCTACGAGCAGTACTTC
TRBV6-5	-	TRBJ1-4	TRBD1	15	CASSYSGQGGEKLFF	TGTGCCAGCAGTTACTCGGGACAGGGAGGGGAAAAACTGTTTTTT
TRBV19	-	TRBJ2-3	TRBD1	15	CASSSTGDPTDTQYF	TGTGCCAGTAGTAGTACAGGGGACCCCACAGATACGCAGTATTTT
TRBV11-2	-	TRBJ2-1	TRBD2	17	CASSSTGLAGPWGSQFF	TGTGCCAGCAGCTCCACCGGACTAGCGGGCCCATGGGGGTCTCAGTTCTTC